This is a list of T cell receptor beta chains from one sample in a study of cytomegalovirus exposure and HLA in healthy donors. The table came from immunoSEQ multiplex PCR; TCRdb's copy has only in-frame clones and leaves some out. The repertoire shows 150,000 to 200,000 clones; the top ten hold roughly 0.83%. The sample was PBMCs. The receptors here all came from a woman under 30 in good health and CMV-seropositive. CDR3s include the opening cysteine and the closing phenylalanine or tryptophan. D genes are given only for firm matches.

cdr3_aa cdr3_nt v_call d_call j_call
CASSLYGGDRGLVTQYF TGTGCCAGCAGTTTATATGGGGGGGACAGGGGGCTTGTGACCCAGTACTTC TRBV27 TRBD1 TRBJ2-5
CASSLMVTGPFDSNQPQHF TGTGCCAGCAGCTTAATGGTGACAGGGCCCTTTGATAGCAATCAGCCCCAGCATTTT TRBV11-2 TRBD1 TRBJ1-5
CASSLGSTADTQYF TGCGCCAGCAGCTTGGGATCTACTGCAGATACGCAGTATTTT TRBV5-1 - TRBJ2-3
CSVFGQNSYEQYF TGCAGCGTTTTCGGACAGAACTCCTACGAGCAGTACTTC TRBV29-1 - TRBJ2-7
CASKGGGTLNEQFF TGTGCCAGCAAGGGGGGGGGAACGCTAAATGAGCAGTTCTTC TRBV5-6 - TRBJ2-1
CASSLQGARTEAFF TGTGCCAGCAGCTTACAGGGGGCGCGCACTGAAGCTTTCTTT TRBV7-2 TRBD1 TRBJ1-1
CASSELTGGYGEKLFF TGTGCCAGCAGTGAATTGACAGGGGGCTATGGGGAAAAACTGTTTTTT TRBV6-1 TRBD1 TRBJ1-4
CASSYLDISSPLHF TGTGCCAGCAGTTACCTGGACATAAGTTCACCCCTCCACTTT TRBV6-5 - TRBJ1-6
CASSLVDSYTGELFF TGTGCCAGCAGCTTAGTGGACAGTTACACCGGGGAGCTGTTTTTT TRBV7-9 - TRBJ2-2
CASSLGDDEQYF TGTGCCAGCAGCTTGGGAGATGACGAGCAGTACTTC TRBV5-6 - TRBJ2-7
CAWSVGSGQGSSPLHF TGTGCCTGGAGTGTTGGATCGGGACAGGGCTCATCACCCCTCCACTTT TRBV30 TRBD1 TRBJ1-6
CASSVVESTEAFF TGTGCCAGCAGCGTAGTTGAGTCCACTGAAGCTTTCTTT TRBV9 - TRBJ1-1
CSVSGGSGDTQYF TGCAGCGTTAGCGGGGGGTCGGGAGATACGCAGTATTTT TRBV29-1 TRBD2 TRBJ2-3
CASSFGLAGGPNTGELFF TGTGCCAGCAGCTTCGGACTAGCGGGGGGTCCGAACACCGGGGAGCTGTTTTTT TRBV13 TRBD2 TRBJ2-2
CASTTSGGAGETQYF TGTGCCAGCACTACTAGCGGGGGGGCCGGGGAGACCCAGTACTTC TRBV9 TRBD2 TRBJ2-5
CASSLWEVRYEQYF TGTGCCAGCAGCTTGTGGGAGGTGAGGTACGAGCAGTACTTC TRBV5-4 - TRBJ2-7
CASSASGGPYQETQYF TGTGCCAGCAGCGCTAGCGGGGGTCCGTACCAAGAGACCCAGTACTTC TRBV9 TRBD2 TRBJ2-5
CASLPEGFGVTEAFF TGCGCCAGCCTACCCGAGGGTTTCGGGGTCACTGAAGCTTTCTTT TRBV5-1 - TRBJ1-1
CAMVRAGDEKLFF TGTGCCATGGTCCGGGCGGGCGATGAAAAACTGTTTTTT TRBV10-3 - TRBJ1-4
CASSRTGYGYTF TGTGCCAGCAGTAGGACAGGCTATGGCTACACCTTC TRBV2 TRBD1 TRBJ1-2
CASSLVIGLAGRNEQFF TGTGCCAGCAGCTTAGTGATTGGACTAGCGGGAAGGAATGAGCAGTTCTTC TRBV7-2 TRBD2 TRBJ2-1
CASSGTGGTNEKLFF TGCGCCAGCAGCGGGACAGGGGGCACTAATGAAAAACTGTTTTTT TRBV5-1 TRBD1 TRBJ1-4
CASSRGTGETQYF TGTGCCAGCAGTCGCGGGACGGGAGAGACCCAGTACTTC TRBV6-1 - TRBJ2-5
CASSYRGGQPQHF TGTGCCAGCAGTTACCGCGGAGGGCAGCCCCAGCATTTT TRBV6-5 - TRBJ1-5
CASKTSGRPHQETQYF TGTGCCAGCAAGACTAGCGGGAGGCCCCACCAAGAGACCCAGTACTTC TRBV21-1 - TRBJ2-5
CASKRGLNEQFF TGCGCCAGCAAGAGGGGGCTAAATGAGCAGTTCTTC TRBV10-1 TRBD1 TRBJ2-1
CAGQGTLSGNTIYF TGTGCCGGACAGGGGACCCTCTCTGGAAACACCATATATTTT TRBV10-3 TRBD1 TRBJ1-3
CASSSGLAGYTDTQYF TGTGCCAGCAGCTCCGGATTAGCGGGATACACAGATACGCAGTATTTT TRBV9 TRBD2 TRBJ2-3